This T cell receptor beta chain was retrieved from a study of control samples from healthy donors and cancer patients. This table comes from immunoSEQ multiplex PCR, and its TCRdb copy is limited to in-frame clones, with some not included. The profile shows about 140,000 clones, roughly 92% of them singletons. The CDR3 sequence is 14 residues long. The germline gives CDR1 SGHDT, CDR2 YYEEEE. J was trimmed by 8 bases and V by 1 base; bases with no gene match: 6. The receptor was isolated from a man aged 40-49 years in good health. V usage is TRBV5-6 and J usage is TRBJ2-1; 7 nucleotides agree with TRBD2. The sequencing input was blood. CDR3 in DNA: TGTGCCAGCAGCTTGTGGCGGGAGTTTCATGAGCAGTTCTTC. It yields the protein CASSLWREFHEQFF.